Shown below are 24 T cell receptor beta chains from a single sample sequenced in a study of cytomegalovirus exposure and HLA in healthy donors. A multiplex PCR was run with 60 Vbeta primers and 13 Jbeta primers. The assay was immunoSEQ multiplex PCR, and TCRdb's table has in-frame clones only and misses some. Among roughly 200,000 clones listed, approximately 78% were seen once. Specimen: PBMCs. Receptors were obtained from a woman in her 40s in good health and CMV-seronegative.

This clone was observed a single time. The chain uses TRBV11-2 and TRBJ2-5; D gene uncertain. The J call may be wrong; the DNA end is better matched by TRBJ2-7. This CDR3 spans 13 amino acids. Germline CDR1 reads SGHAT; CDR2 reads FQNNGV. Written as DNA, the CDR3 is TGTGCCAGCAGCTTAGATCGGAGCTACGAGCAGTACTTC. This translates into CASSLDRSYEQYF.

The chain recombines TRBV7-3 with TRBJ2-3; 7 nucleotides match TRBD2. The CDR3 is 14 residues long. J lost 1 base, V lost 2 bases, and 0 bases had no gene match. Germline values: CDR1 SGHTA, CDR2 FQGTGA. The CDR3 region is CASSLAGGTDTQYF. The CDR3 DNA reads TGTGCCAGCAGCTTAGCGGGAGGCACAGATACGCAGTATTTT.

CDR3 amino acids: CASSFGLAGTYEQYF. CDR3 nucleotides: TGTGCCAGCAGTTTCGGACTAGCGGGTACCTACGAGCAGTACTTC. The V gene is TRBV6-6, the J gene TRBJ2-7, with TRBD2 matching 11 bases. V lost 4 bases and J lost 2; bases outside the gene matches: 4. CDR3 length equals 15 residues. The germline gives CDR1 MNHNY, CDR2 SVGAGI (reference sequence).

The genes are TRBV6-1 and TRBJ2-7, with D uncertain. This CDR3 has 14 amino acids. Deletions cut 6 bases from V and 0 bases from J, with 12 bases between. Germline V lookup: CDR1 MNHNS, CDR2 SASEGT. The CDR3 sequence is CASRTRYSSYEQYF. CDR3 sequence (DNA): TGTGCCAGCAGGACCAGATACAGCTCCTACGAGCAGTACTTC.

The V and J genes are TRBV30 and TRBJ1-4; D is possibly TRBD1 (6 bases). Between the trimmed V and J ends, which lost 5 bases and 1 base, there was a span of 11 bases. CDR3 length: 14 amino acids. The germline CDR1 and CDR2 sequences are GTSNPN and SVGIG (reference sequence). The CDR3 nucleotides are TGTGCCTGGGTGGGGGCAGGAACTAATGAAAAACTGTTTTTT. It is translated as CAWVGAGTNEKLFF.

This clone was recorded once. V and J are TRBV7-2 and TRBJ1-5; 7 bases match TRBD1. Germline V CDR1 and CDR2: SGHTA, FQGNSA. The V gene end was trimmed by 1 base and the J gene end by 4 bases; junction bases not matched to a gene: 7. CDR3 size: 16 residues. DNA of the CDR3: TGTGCCAGCAGCTTAGTGGCGACAGGGTCTAATCAGCCCCAGCATTTT. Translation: CASSLVATGSNQPQHF.

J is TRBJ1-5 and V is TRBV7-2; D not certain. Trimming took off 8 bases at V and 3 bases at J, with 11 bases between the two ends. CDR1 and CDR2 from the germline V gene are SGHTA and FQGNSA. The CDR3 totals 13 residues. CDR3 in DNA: TGTGCCAGCTCGGCAGGTTACAATCAGCCCCAGCATTTT. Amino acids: CASSAGYNQPQHF. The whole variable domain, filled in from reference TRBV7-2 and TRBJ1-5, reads GAGVSQSPSNKVTEKGKDVELRCDPISGHTALYWYRQSLGQGLEFLIYFQGNSAPDKSGLPSDRFSAERTGGSVSTLTIQRTQQEDSAVYLCASSAGYNQPQHFGDGTRLSIL.

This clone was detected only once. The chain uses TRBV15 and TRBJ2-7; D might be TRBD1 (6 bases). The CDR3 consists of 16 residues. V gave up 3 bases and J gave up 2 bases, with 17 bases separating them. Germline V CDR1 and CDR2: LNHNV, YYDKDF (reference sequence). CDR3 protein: CATSSLPLQGTYEQYF. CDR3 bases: TGTGCCACCAGCAGCCTCCCCTTACAGGGAACCTACGAGCAGTACTTC. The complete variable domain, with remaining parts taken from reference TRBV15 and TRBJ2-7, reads DAMVIQNPRYQVTQFGKPVTLSCSQTLNHNVMYWYQQKSSQAPKLLFHYYDKDFNNEADTPDNFQSRRPNTSFCFLDIRSPGLGDTAMYLCATSSLPLQGTYEQYFGPGTRLTVT.

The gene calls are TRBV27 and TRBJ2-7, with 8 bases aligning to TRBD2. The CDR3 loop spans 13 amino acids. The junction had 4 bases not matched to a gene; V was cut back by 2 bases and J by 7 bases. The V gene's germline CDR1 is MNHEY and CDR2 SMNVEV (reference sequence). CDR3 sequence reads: CASSLREGGEQYF. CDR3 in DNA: TGTGCCAGCAGTTTACGGGAGGGTGGGGAGCAGTACTTC.

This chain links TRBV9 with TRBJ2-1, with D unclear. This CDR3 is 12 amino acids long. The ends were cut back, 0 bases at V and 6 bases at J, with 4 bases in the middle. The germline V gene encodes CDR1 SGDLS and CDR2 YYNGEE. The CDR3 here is CASSVGSNEQFF. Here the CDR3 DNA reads TGTGCCAGCAGCGTAGGCAGCAATGAGCAGTTCTTC. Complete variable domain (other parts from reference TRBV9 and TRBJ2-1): DSGVTQTPKHLITATGQRVTLRCSPRSGDLSVYWYQQSLDQGLQFLIQYYNGEERAKGNILERFSAQQFPDLHSELNLSSLELGDSALYFCASSVGSNEQFFGPGTRLTVL.

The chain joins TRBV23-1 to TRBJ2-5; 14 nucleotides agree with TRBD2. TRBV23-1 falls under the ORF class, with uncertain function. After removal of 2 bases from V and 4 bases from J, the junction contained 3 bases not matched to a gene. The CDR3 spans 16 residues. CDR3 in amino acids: CASSQGTSGSPETQYF. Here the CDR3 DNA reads TGCGCCAGCAGTCAAGGGACTAGCGGGAGTCCAGAGACCCAGTACTTC.

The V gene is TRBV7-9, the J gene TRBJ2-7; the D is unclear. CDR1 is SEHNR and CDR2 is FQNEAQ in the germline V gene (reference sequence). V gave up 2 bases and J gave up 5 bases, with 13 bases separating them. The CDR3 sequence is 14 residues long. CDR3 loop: CASSLNTVENEQYF. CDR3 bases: TGTGCCAGCAGCTTAAACACAGTAGAAAACGAGCAGTACTTC.

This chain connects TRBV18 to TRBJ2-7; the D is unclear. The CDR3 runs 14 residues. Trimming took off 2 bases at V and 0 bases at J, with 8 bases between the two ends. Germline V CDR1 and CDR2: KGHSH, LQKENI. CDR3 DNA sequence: TGTGCCAGCTCACCAGGGCGTAGCTCCTACGAGCAGTACTTC. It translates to CASSPGRSSYEQYF. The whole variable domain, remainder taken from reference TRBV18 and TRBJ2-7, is NAGVMQNPRHLVRRRGQEARLRCSPMKGHSHVYWYRQLPEEGLKFMVYLQKENIIDESGMPKERFSAEFPKEGPSILRIQQVVRGDSAAYFCASSPGRSSYEQYFGPGTRLTVT.

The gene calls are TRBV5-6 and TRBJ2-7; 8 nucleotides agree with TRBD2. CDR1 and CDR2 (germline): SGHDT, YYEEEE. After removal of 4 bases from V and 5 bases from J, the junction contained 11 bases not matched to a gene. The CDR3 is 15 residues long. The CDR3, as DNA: TGTGCCAGCAGCGTCTCACCGGGACTAGGGGACGAGCAGTACTTC. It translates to CASSVSPGLGDEQYF. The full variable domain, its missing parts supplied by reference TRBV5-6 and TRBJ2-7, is DAGVTQSPTHLIKTRGQQVTLRCSPKSGHDTVSWYQQALGQGPQFIFQYYEEEERQRGNFPDRFSGHQFPNYSSELNVNALLLGDSALYLCASSVSPGLGDEQYFGPGTRLTVT.

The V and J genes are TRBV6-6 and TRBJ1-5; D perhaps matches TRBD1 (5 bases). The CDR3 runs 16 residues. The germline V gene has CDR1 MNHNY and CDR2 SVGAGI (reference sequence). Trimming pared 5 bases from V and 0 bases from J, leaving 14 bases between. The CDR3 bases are TGTGCCAGCAGTCCGTGGACACCTGATAGCAATCAGCCCCAGCATTTT. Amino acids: CASSPWTPDSNQPQHF.

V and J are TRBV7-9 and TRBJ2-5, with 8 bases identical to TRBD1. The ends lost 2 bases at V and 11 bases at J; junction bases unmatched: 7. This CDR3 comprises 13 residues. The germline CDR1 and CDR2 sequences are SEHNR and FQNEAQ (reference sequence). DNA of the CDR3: TGTGCCAGCAGCTTACCGACGGACAGGGAACAGTACTTC. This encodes CASSLPTDREQYF.

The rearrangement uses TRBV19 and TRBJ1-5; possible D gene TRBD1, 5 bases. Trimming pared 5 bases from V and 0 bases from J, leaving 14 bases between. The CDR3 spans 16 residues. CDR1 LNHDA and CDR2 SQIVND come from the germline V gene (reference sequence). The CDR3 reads CASSPWGRSSNQPQHF. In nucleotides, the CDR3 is TGTGCCAGTAGTCCTTGGGGCAGAAGTAGCAATCAGCCCCAGCATTTT.

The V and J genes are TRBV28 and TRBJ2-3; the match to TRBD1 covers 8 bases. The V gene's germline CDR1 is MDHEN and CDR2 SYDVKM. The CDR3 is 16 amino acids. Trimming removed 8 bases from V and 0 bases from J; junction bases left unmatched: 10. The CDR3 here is CASLPRTGFSTDTQYF. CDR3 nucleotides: TGTGCCAGCCTACCGCGGACAGGGTTTAGCACAGATACGCAGTATTTT.

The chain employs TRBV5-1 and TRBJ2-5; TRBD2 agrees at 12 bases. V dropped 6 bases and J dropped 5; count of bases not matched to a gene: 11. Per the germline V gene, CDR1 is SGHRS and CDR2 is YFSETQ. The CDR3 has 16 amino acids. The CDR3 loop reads CASNWGASGRAETQYF. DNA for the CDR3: TGCGCCAGCAATTGGGGGGCTAGCGGGAGGGCCGAGACCCAGTACTTC.

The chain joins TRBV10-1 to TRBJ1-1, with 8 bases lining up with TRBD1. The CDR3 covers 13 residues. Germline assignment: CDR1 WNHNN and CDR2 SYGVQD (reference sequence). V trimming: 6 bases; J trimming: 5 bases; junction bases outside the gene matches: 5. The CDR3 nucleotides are TGCGCCAGCAGGGACAGGGTGGAGACTGAAGCTTTCTTT. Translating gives CASRDRVETEAFF.

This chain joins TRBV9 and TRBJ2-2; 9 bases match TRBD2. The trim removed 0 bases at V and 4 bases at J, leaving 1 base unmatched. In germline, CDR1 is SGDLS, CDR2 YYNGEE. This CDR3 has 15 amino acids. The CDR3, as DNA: TGTGCCAGCAGCGTAGGGACTAGCGTCACCGGGGAGCTGTTTTTT. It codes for CASSVGTSVTGELFF.

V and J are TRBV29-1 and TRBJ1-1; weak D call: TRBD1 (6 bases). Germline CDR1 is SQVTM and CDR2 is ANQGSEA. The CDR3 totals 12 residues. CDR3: CTPWGGSGEAFF. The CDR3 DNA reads TGCACCCCTTGGGGGGGCTCGGGTGAAGCTTTCTTT.

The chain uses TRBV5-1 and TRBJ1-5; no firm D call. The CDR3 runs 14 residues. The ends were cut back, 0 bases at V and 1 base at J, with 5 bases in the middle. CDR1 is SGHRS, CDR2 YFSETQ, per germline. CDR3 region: CASSLGQSNQPQHF. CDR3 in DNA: TGCGCCAGCAGCTTGGGACAAAGCAATCAGCCCCAGCATTTT.

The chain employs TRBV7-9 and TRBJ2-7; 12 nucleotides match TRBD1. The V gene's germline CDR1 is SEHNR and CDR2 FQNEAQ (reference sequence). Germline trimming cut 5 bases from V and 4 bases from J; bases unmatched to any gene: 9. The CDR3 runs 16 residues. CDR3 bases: TGTGCCAGCAGCCAGGGACAGGGGGCCGAGTTTTACGAGCAGTACTTC. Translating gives CASSQGQGAEFYEQYF.